This T cell receptor beta chain appears in the sequencing data of a study of cytomegalovirus exposure and HLA in healthy donors. Study at large: Earlier work reported 90 million to 120 million unique TCR beta sequences from about 179 million T cells.

PCR amplification relied on 60 Vbeta primers (plus 13 Jbeta primers). Sequencing used immunoSEQ multiplex PCR; TCRdb keeps in-frame clones, though not all of them. The data show under 150,000 clones, about two thirds seen once. Healthy bone marrow donors made up the cohort. On this clone: Its antigen is unknown.

Study-level results: A cluster of highly shared sequence variants was likely a sequencing artifact. Listed as cytomegalovirus-associated were over 150 TCR beta chains.

V gave up 5 bases and J gave up 8 bases; unmatched junction bases: 11. The CDR3 length is 15 residues. The germline CDR1 and CDR2 sequences are SGHNT and YENEEA. This rearrangement joins TRBV11-3 to TRBJ2-1; 8 positions agree with TRBD2. The sequenced sample consisted of PBMCs. The sequence derives from a woman aged 55-75 years in good health and CMV-seropositive. CDR3 DNA sequence: TGTGCCAGCAGCCAAACGGGGGGGGGTCTGGATGAGCAGTTCTTC. As protein: CASSQTGGGLDEQFF.